Here is one TCR beta chain with its context. The entry originates in a study of shared clonotypes between healthy human individuals. Per germline, CDR1 SGHRS and CDR2 YFSETQ. This CDR3 has 15 residues. V gave up 0 bases and J gave up 4 bases, with 10 bases separating them. Clones were sequenced by immunoSEQ multiplex PCR, and TCRdb holds only the in-frame ones, with some missing. The top ten hold 0.14% of the sample, which has a few million clones, around 90% seen once. The clonotype comes from a man aged 18-30 years in good health. Sequencing was carried out using naive CD4+ T cells sorted from blood. The subset is: CD45RA+ positively selected. This rearrangement joins TRBV5-1 to TRBJ2-2; tentatively, D is TRBD1 (5 bases). CDR3 loop: CASSLDPRGTGELFF. In nucleotides, the CDR3 is TGCGCCAGCAGCTTGGACCCTAGGGGCACCGGGGAGCTGTTTTTT.